These 14 T cell receptor beta chains share one sample of origin, sequenced in a study of early T cells in non-severe SARS-CoV-2 infection. TCRdb recomputed calls from the 5' RACE reads with MiXCR, one row per CDR3 protein. The profile shows 95,000 to 120,000 distinct CDR3 sequences, about 12% of them singletons. Material: whole blood. The receptors stem from an adult who was a healthcare worker with PCR-confirmed SARS-CoV-2 infection or an uninfected control (not recorded which).

This clonotype was seen at least ten times. The chain recombines TRBV6-5 with TRBJ2-6; no firm D call. The CDR3 is 15 residues long. Trimming pared 10 bases from V and 2 bases from J, leaving 15 bases between. Germline V gene sequence: CDR1 MNHEY, CDR2 SVGAGI. The CDR3 spells CATSFTDPGANVLTF. CDR3 sequence (DNA): TGTGCCACGTCCTTCACGGACCCTGGGGCCAACGTCCTGACTTTC.

This clonotype appeared a few times. The rearrangement uses TRBV29-1 and TRBJ1-2; TRBD1 agrees at 8 bases. CDR1 is SQVTM and CDR2 is ANQGSEA in the germline V gene. This CDR3 has 13 residues. Germline trimming cut 4 bases from V and 6 bases from J; bases unmatched to any gene: 7. Here the CDR3 reads CSVGEDRVDGYTF. CDR3 nucleotides: TGCAGCGTTGGGGAGGACAGGGTCGATGGCTACACCTTC.

In this sample, this clonotype turned up a few times. J is TRBJ1-5 and V is TRBV19; TRBD1 agrees at 8 bases. CDR1 and CDR2 (germline): LNHDA, SQIVND (reference sequence). The CDR3 has 15 amino acids. Trimming removed 4 bases from V and 7 bases from J; junction bases left unmatched: 9. The CDR3 loop is CASSTIGQGGQPQHF. CDR3 coding DNA: TGTGCCAGTAGTACTATTGGACAGGGAGGGCAGCCCCAGCATTTT. The full variable domain, in which reference TRBV19 and TRBJ1-5 provide the parts outside the CDR3, is DGGITQSPKYLFRKEGQNVTLSCEQNLNHDAMYWYRQDPGQGLRLIYYSQIVNDFQKGDIAEGYSVSREKKESFPLTVTSAQKNPTAFYLCASSTIGQGGQPQHFGDGTRLSIL.

With regard to this clonotype: This may stem from a read error, because a much larger clone lies one nucleotide away. CDR3 sequence: CSARVPGRRPYEQYF. CDR3 sequence (DNA): TGCAGTGCTAGAGTACCGGGACGCCGTCCATACGAGCAGTACTTC. V usage is TRBV20-1 and J usage is TRBJ2-7; perhaps D is TRBD1 or TRBD2 (5 bases each). CDR3 length: 15 residues. Looked up from germline, CDR1 is DFQATT and CDR2 is SNEGSKA (reference sequence). Trimming pared 1 base from V and 4 bases from J, leaving 17 bases between.

The V call is TRBV4-1, the J call TRBJ1-4; no firm D call. V lost 3 bases and J lost 5, with 4 bases in between. The V gene's germline CDR1 is MGHRA and CDR2 YSYEKL. CDR3 size: 12 residues. The CDR3 sequence is CASSHPNEKLFF. The CDR3 nucleotides read TGCGCCAGCAGCCACCCGAATGAAAAACTGTTTTTT.

Here the CDR3 DNA reads TGCAGCGCGGGGACAGGGGAGAGCTCCTACAATGAGCAGTTCTTC. Translated: CSAGTGESSYNEQFF. The chain has TRBV29-1 and TRBJ2-1; 10 bases align to TRBD1. Per germline, CDR1 SQVTM and CDR2 ANQGSEA. The V gene end was trimmed by 7 bases and the J gene end by 0 bases; junction bases not matched to a gene: 6. The CDR3 covers 15 residues.

CDR3 loop: CASSLVPSGGTEAFF. In DNA, the CDR3 is TGTGCCAGCAGCTTAGTCCCCAGTGGAGGCACTGAAGCTTTCTTT. The chain joins TRBV7-6 to TRBJ1-1, with no clear D. Germline V gene lookup returns CDR1 SGHVS and CDR2 FNYEAQ. This CDR3 is built from 15 residues. V was pared by 1 base and J by 4 bases, with 13 bases between. The variable domain in full, with the rest retrieved from reference TRBV7-6 and TRBJ1-1, is GAGVSQSPRYKVTKRGQDVALRCDPISGHVSLYWYRQALGQGPEFLTYFNYEAQQDKSGLPNDRFSAERPEGSISTLTIQRTEQRDSAMYRCASSLVPSGGTEAFFGQGTRLTVV.

The table lists this clonotype with many counts. The chain uses TRBV7-6 and TRBJ2-2; 7 bases line up with TRBD1. Unmatched junction bases numbered 7, after V lost 5 bases and J lost 1 base. Per the germline V gene, CDR1 is SGHVS and CDR2 is FNYEAQ. The CDR3 sequence is 16 residues long. In nucleotides, the CDR3 is TGTGCCAGCAGCCCAAGACAGGGACAGAACACCGGGGAGCTGTTTTTT. Its protein is CASSPRQGQNTGELFF.

The sample holds many counts of this clonotype. The CDR3 loop is CSVPDRPNQPQHF. The CDR3, as DNA: TGCAGCGTACCAGACAGGCCCAATCAGCCCCAGCATTTT. V gene TRBV29-1 combines with J gene TRBJ1-5; a possible D gene is TRBD1 (6 bases). The CDR3 loop spans 13 amino acids. Germline V CDR1 and CDR2: SQVTM, ANQGSEA. Trimming shortened V by 6 bases and J by 3 bases, and 12 bases separated the two germline ends.

This clonotype was seen ten or more times. This chain connects TRBV4-1 to TRBJ2-1; no firm D call. The V and J ends lost 3 bases and 1 base respectively, with 19 bases between them. Germline V gives CDR1 MGHRA, CDR2 YSYEKL. The CDR3 sequence is 18 residues long. The CDR3 loop reads CASSHVDLGFSSYNEQFF. CDR3 nucleotides: TGCGCCAGCAGCCATGTAGACCTTGGGTTTTCGTCCTACAATGAGCAGTTCTTC.

The sample holds a few counts of this clonotype. This sequence joins TRBV27 and TRBJ1-1, with 7 bases aligning to TRBD1. Germline trimming cut 7 bases from V and 4 bases from J; bases unmatched to any gene: 12. The CDR3 is 15 amino acids. Germline CDR1 MNHEY, CDR2 SMNVEV (reference sequence). The CDR3 nucleotides are TGTGCCAGCACCCCAGGGGGGGTGCGGGGCACTGAAGCTTTCTTT. Protein: CASTPGGVRGTEAFF.

This rearrangement joins TRBV7-2 to TRBJ2-2; 7 nucleotides match TRBD1. Trimming cost V 0 bases and J 1 base; bases outside gene matches: 8. CDR3 length: 18 residues. Germline CDR1 SGHTA, CDR2 FQGNSA. The CDR3 protein is CASSLANNRGQNTGELFF. CDR3 in DNA: TGTGCCAGCAGCTTAGCGAACAACAGGGGCCAGAACACCGGGGAGCTGTTTTTT.

As regards this clonotype: A much larger clone is a single base away; this may be a read error. The chain is built from TRBV5-4 and TRBJ1-5; D perhaps matches TRBD1 (5 bases). V gave up 6 bases and J gave up 2 bases, with 12 bases separating them. CDR1 is SGHNT and CDR2 is YYREEE in the germline V gene (reference sequence). The CDR3 loop spans 14 amino acids. The CDR3 loop is CASNVGGGNQPQHF. Written as DNA, the CDR3 is TGTGCCAGCAACGTGGGAGGGGGCAATCAGCCCCAGCATTTT.

The V gene is TRBV7-9, the J gene TRBJ2-3; TRBD2 might be the D (6 bases). In germline, CDR1 is SEHNR, CDR2 FQNEAQ (reference sequence). V was clipped by 3 bases and J by 9 bases, with 19 bases between them. The CDR3 runs to 15 residues. The CDR3 is CASSLGGGSPATQYF. DNA of the CDR3: TGTGCCAGCAGCTTGGGGGGAGGATCCCCGGCAACGCAGTATTTT.